This section outlines one TCR beta chain sequence together with its context. The target antigen is unknown. V was clipped by 0 bases and J by 2 bases, with 18 bases between them. Germline CDR1 MNHNS, CDR2 SASEGT. This CDR3 spans 18 amino acids. The donors were members of the validation cohort, which comprised under 150 subjects and was separate from the first cohort of about 700 subjects. This specimen belongs to a study of cytomegalovirus exposure and HLA in healthy donors. The overall study: The roughly 660 first-cohort repertoires shared a platform with the 120 validation repertoires, as reported in a later analysis. Findings and caveats of the study: Confirmation in vitro established that a few CMV-associated chains were specific for CMV antigens. It was approximately 150 TCR beta chains that were listed as cytomegalovirus-associated.

TCRdb's table, derived via immunoSEQ multiplex PCR, lists solely in-frame clones and lacks some. The table lists 120,000 or so clones, around 86% of them singletons. The sequence derives from a man between 18 and 29 years old in good health and CMV-seronegative. This chain connects TRBV6-1 to TRBJ2-3; a weak D match, TRBD1 (8 bases). Sequences were obtained from PBMCs. In DNA, the CDR3 is TGTGCCAGCAGTGAAGCCCGGGGGGACAGGTCATTCACAGATACGCAGTATTTT. Its translation: CASSEARGDRSFTDTQYF.